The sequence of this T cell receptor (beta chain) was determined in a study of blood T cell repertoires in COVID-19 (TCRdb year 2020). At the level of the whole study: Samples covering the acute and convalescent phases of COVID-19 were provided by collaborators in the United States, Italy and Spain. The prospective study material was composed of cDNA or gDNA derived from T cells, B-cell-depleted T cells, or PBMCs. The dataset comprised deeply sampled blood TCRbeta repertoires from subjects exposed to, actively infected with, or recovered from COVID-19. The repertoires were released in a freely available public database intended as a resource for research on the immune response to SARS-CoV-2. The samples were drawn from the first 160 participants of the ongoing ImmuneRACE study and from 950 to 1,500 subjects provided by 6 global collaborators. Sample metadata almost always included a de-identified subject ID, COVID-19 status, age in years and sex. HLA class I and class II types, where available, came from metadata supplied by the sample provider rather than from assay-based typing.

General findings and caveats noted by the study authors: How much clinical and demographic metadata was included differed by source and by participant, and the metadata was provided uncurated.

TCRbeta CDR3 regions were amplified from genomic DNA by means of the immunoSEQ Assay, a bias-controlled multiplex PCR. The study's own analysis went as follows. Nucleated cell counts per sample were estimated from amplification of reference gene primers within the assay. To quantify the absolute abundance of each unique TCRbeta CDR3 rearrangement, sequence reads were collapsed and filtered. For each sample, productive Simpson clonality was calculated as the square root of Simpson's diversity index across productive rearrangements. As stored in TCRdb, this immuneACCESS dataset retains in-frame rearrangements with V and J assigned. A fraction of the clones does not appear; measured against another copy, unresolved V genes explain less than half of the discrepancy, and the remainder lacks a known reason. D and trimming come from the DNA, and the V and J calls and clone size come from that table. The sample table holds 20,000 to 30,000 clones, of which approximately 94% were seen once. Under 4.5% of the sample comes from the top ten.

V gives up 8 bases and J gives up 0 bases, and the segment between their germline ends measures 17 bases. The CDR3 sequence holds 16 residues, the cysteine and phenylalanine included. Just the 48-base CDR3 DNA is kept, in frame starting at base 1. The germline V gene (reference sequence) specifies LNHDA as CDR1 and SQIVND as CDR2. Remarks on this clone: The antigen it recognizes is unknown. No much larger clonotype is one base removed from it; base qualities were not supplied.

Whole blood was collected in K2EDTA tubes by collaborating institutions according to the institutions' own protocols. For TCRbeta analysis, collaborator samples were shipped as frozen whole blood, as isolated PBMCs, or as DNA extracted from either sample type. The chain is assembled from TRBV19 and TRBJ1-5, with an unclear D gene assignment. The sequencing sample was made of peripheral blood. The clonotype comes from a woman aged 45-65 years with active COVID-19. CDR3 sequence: CASGSLRESSNQPQHF. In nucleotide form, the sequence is TGTGCCAGTGGGAGTTTGCGGGAGAGTAGCAATCAGCCCCAGCATTTT.